The rows below give T cell receptor beta chains drawn from one sample of a study of response to subunit inactivated influenza vaccine. TCRdb fed the RT-PCR reads into MiXCR, producing one record per CDR3 protein. In the table there are under 200,000 distinct CDR3 sequences, roughly 12% of which are singletons. These data are also associated with another study on T cells expressing NK-cell markers.

The sequencing used CD8+ T cells sorted from PBMCs, collected 12 days after vaccination. Every receptor here comes from a man over 45 who received an inactivated influenza vaccine. Each CDR3 is given with its conserved first and last residue. A D gene is named only where the DNA matches it firmly. Clone size is not always given. Where it is, it says once, few, many or a class for expanded clones.

j_call: TRBJ1-2; clone_size: few; v_call: TRBV29-1; d_call: .; cdr3_length: 13; cdr3_aa: CSVWDRLNYGYTF; cdr3_nt: TGCAGCGTCTGGGACCGCCTTAACTATGGCTACACCTTC
j_call: TRBJ2-1; clone_size: .; v_call: TRBV12-3/TRBV12-4; d_call: TRBD2; cdr3_length: 16; cdr3_aa: CASSLLAGVSHNEQFF; cdr3_nt: TGTGCCAGCAGCCTACTAGCGGGGGTTTCTCACAATGAGCAGTTCTTC
j_call: TRBJ1-2; clone_size: .; v_call: TRBV5-6; d_call: .; cdr3_length: 13; cdr3_aa: CASSLGGTIGYTF; cdr3_nt: TGTGCCAGCAGCTTGGGAGGGACTATCGGCTACACCTTC
j_call: TRBJ2-5; clone_size: few; v_call: TRBV7-7; d_call: TRBD2; cdr3_length: 16; cdr3_aa: CASSQAGLAGEETQYF; cdr3_nt: TGTGCTAGCAGCCAGGCGGGGCTAGCGGGGGAAGAGACCCAGTACTTC
j_call: TRBJ2-7; clone_size: few; v_call: TRBV6-5; d_call: .; cdr3_length: 14; cdr3_aa: CASSYGAFDYEQYF; cdr3_nt: TGTGCCAGCAGTTATGGAGCTTTTGACTACGAGCAGTACTTC
j_call: TRBJ1-1; clone_size: .; v_call: TRBV2; d_call: TRBD1; cdr3_length: 14; cdr3_aa: CASSPSRTGEEAFF; cdr3_nt: TGTGCCAGCAGTCCCAGTCGGACAGGGGAGGAAGCTTTCTTT
j_call: TRBJ2-1; clone_size: .; v_call: TRBV5-6; d_call: .; cdr3_length: 16; cdr3_aa: CASSLDPLGRYNEQFF; cdr3_nt: TGTGCCAGCAGCTTGGACCCTCTAGGGCGCTACAATGAGCAGTTCTTC
j_call: TRBJ2-1; clone_size: few; v_call: TRBV19; d_call: .; cdr3_length: 15; cdr3_aa: CASSINQGIANEQFF; cdr3_nt: TGTGCCAGTAGTATCAACCAAGGGATTGCCAATGAGCAGTTCTTC
j_call: TRBJ2-7; clone_size: .; v_call: TRBV5-1; d_call: .; cdr3_length: 16; cdr3_aa: CASSLGSPGYFYEQYF; cdr3_nt: TGCGCCAGCAGCTTGGGTTCCCCAGGGTACTTCTACGAGCAGTACTTC
j_call: TRBJ2-1; clone_size: few; v_call: TRBV6-2/TRBV6-3; d_call: TRBD2; cdr3_length: 23; cdr3_aa: CASSPSPIPGCTGTSGGCNEQFF; cdr3_nt: TGTGCCAGCAGTCCCTCGCCCATTCCGGGCTGCACCGGGACTAGCGGGGGTTGCAATGAGCAGTTCTTC
j_call: TRBJ2-7; clone_size: many; v_call: TRBV5-1; d_call: .; cdr3_length: 16; cdr3_aa: CASSVWNRQDPYEQYF; cdr3_nt: TGCGCCAGCAGCGTGTGGAATCGACAGGACCCTTACGAGCAGTACTTC
j_call: TRBJ2-1; clone_size: .; v_call: TRBV2; d_call: TRBD2; cdr3_length: 15; cdr3_aa: CASNGLAGDYNEQFF; cdr3_nt: TGTGCCAGCAACGGACTAGCGGGAGACTACAATGAGCAGTTCTTC
j_call: TRBJ1-4; clone_size: .; v_call: TRBV4-1; d_call: .; cdr3_length: 15; cdr3_aa: CASSQSGASNEKLFF; cdr3_nt: TGCGCCAGCAGCCAATCCGGGGCCAGTAATGAAAAACTGTTTTTT
j_call: TRBJ1-6; clone_size: few; v_call: TRBV4-3; d_call: .; cdr3_length: 15; cdr3_aa: CASSQESQDNSPLHF; cdr3_nt: TGCGCCAGCAGCCAAGAGTCACAGGATAATTCACCCCTCCACTTT
j_call: TRBJ1-1; clone_size: .; v_call: TRBV7-2; d_call: TRBD1; cdr3_length: 16; cdr3_aa: CASSLPRDRVGTEAFF; cdr3_nt: TGTGCCAGCAGCTTACCTCGGGACAGGGTAGGCACTGAAGCTTTCTTT
j_call: TRBJ2-7; clone_size: few; v_call: TRBV4-2; d_call: TRBD2; cdr3_length: 16; cdr3_aa: CASSQDKREKGFEQYF; cdr3_nt: TGTGCCAGCAGCCAAGATAAGCGGGAGAAGGGATTCGAGCAGTACTTC
j_call: TRBJ2-7; clone_size: many; v_call: TRBV7-2; d_call: .; cdr3_length: 17; cdr3_aa: CASSLKDHTGGPYEQYF; cdr3_nt: TGTGCCAGCAGCCTAAAAGACCATACTGGCGGGCCCTACGAGCAGTACTTC
j_call: TRBJ2-7; clone_size: .; v_call: TRBV28; d_call: .; cdr3_length: 12; cdr3_aa: CASSLHSYEQYF; cdr3_nt: TGTGCCAGCAGTTTACATTCGTACGAGCAGTACTTC
j_call: TRBJ2-7; clone_size: few; v_call: TRBV29-1; d_call: .; cdr3_length: 15; cdr3_aa: CSVLGGTGRTYEQYF; cdr3_nt: TGCAGCGTCCTTGGTGGGACGGGACGGACCTACGAGCAGTACTTC
j_call: TRBJ2-3; clone_size: many; v_call: TRBV12-3/TRBV12-4; d_call: .; cdr3_length: 13; cdr3_aa: CASSLYVADTQYF; cdr3_nt: TGTGCCAGCAGTTTGTACGTGGCAGATACGCAGTATTTT
j_call: TRBJ1-1; clone_size: few; v_call: TRBV24-1; d_call: .; cdr3_length: 14; cdr3_aa: CATSGPQGNTEAFF; cdr3_nt: TGTGCCACCAGTGGACCTCAGGGGAACACTGAAGCTTTCTTT
j_call: TRBJ2-7; clone_size: .; v_call: TRBV6-6; d_call: .; cdr3_length: 11; cdr3_aa: CASGWIYEQYF; cdr3_nt: TGTGCCAGTGGATGGATCTACGAGCAGTACTTC
j_call: TRBJ1-6; clone_size: few; v_call: TRBV25-1; d_call: .; cdr3_length: 16; cdr3_aa: CASREAGLSPNSPLHF; cdr3_nt: TGTGCCAGCAGGGAAGCAGGGCTTTCGCCTAATTCACCCCTCCACTTT